The 6 T cell receptor beta chains in this list originate from one sample, sequenced in a study of tumor-infiltrating lymphocytes in localized non-small cell lung cancer. The assay was immunoSEQ multiplex PCR, and TCRdb's table has in-frame clones only and misses some. Among 11,000 or so clones listed, about 70% were seen once. Material for sequencing was uninvolved lung tissue not adjacent to the tumor. These receptors came from a human donor with non-small cell lung cancer.

The rearrangement joins TRBV5-8 to TRBJ2-7, with 7 bases aligning to TRBD1. This CDR3 is built from 15 residues. Germline V CDR1 and CDR2: SGHTS, YDEGEE. Losses at the gene ends were 4 bases for V and 3 bases for J; bases not matched to a gene: 10. The CDR3 DNA is TGTGCCAGCAGCCCTTCTGGGGCAGGGGGCTACGAGCAGTACTTC. Its translation is CASSPSGAGGYEQYF.

The V and J genes are TRBV9 and TRBJ2-5, with D perhaps being TRBD1 or TRBD2 (5 bases each). CDR1 is SGDLS, CDR2 YYNGEE, per germline. The CDR3 contains 13 residues. V was pared by 0 bases and J by 3 bases, with 6 bases between. CDR3 sequence reads: CASSVGGKETQYF. DNA of the CDR3: TGTGCCAGCAGCGTAGGGGGGAAAGAGACCCAGTACTTC.

The V gene is TRBV10-3, the J gene TRBJ1-5, with a weak D call TRBD1 (6 bases). With 0 bases removed from V and 0 bases from J, the gap between germline ends came to 15 bases. From germline, CDR1 is ENHRY and CDR2 SYGVKD. CDR3 size: 18 residues. CDR3 in amino acids: CAISESTDSIYSNQPQHF. The CDR3 DNA reads as TGTGCCATCAGTGAGTCGACGGACAGCATTTATAGCAATCAGCCCCAGCATTTT.

The chain recombines TRBV29-1 with TRBJ1-3; 7 bases are shared with TRBD1. Germline V CDR1 and CDR2: SQVTM, ANQGSEA. Germline trimming cut 4 bases from V and 3 bases from J; bases unmatched to any gene: 6. There are 14 residues in the CDR3. CDR3 DNA sequence: TGCAGCGTTGGGGAGGGGGCGCTTGGAAACACCATATATTTT. Amino acid sequence: CSVGEGALGNTIYF.

The J gene is TRBJ2-3, the V gene TRBV7-3, with TRBD2 identical over 10 bases. This CDR3 has 18 residues. Germline V lookup: CDR1 SGHTA, CDR2 FQGTGA. V gave up 2 bases and J gave up 5 bases; unmatched junction bases: 13. The CDR3 is CASSLYGIRAGGRDTQYF. The DNA for the CDR3 is TGTGCCAGCAGCTTATACGGGATACGAGCGGGGGGGAGAGATACGCAGTATTTT. Full variable domain (outside the CDR3, taken from reference TRBV7-3 and TRBJ2-3): GAGVSQTPSNKVTEKGKYVELRCDPISGHTALYWYRQSLGQGPEFLIYFQGTGAADDSGLPNDRFFAVRPEGSVSTLKIQRTERGDSAVYLCASSLYGIRAGGRDTQYFGPGTRLTVL.

V and J are TRBV5-4 and TRBJ2-5, with D maybe TRBD2 (7 bases). Germline CDR1 is SGHNT and CDR2 is YYREEE (reference sequence). V was clipped by 3 bases and J by 1 base, with 13 bases between them. The CDR3 extends over 15 amino acids. CDR3 bases: TGTGCCAGCAGCTCAGTAGGGGGGGGCCAAGAGACCCAGTACTTC. Protein: CASSSVGGGQETQYF. The complete variable domain, with remaining parts taken from reference TRBV5-4 and TRBJ2-5, reads ETGVTQSPTHLIKTRGQQVTLRCSSQSGHNTVSWYQQALGQGPQFIFQYYREEENGRGNFPPRFSGLQFPNYSSELNVNALELDDSALYLCASSSVGGGQETQYFGPGTRLLVL.